One sample yielded the 29 T cell receptor beta chains listed below, sequenced in a study of blood T cells in healthy people across ages. Primers used in a second PCR of about 6 to 11 cycles were a sample-barcoded 5' primer and a J-beta primer mix. One entry per CDR3 protein results from TCRdb running MiXCR on the 5' RACE reads. The sample has 1.5 million to 2 million distinct CDR3 sequences, about 31% seen once; the top ten hold about 11%. Sequences were obtained from blood. The receptors here all came from a woman aged 25 to 39 in good health.

The chain couples TRBV5-4 to TRBJ2-5, with 7 bases aligning to TRBD1. Germline CDR1 is SGHNT and CDR2 is YYREEE (reference sequence). The CDR3 has 14 residues. V shed 1 base, J shed 4 bases, and the junction held 4 bases outside the gene matches. CDR3 residues: CASSLWGQTETQYF. CDR3 DNA sequence: TGTGCCAGCAGCTTGTGGGGACAGACAGAGACCCAGTACTTC.

This clonotype was detected only a few times. CDR3 sequence reads: CASSLPPGASGRNEQYF. DNA of the CDR3: TGTGCCAGCAGTCTCCCCCCTGGGGCTAGCGGGAGAAATGAGCAGTACTTC. The chain couples TRBV28 to TRBJ2-7, with 10 bases identical to TRBD2. The V segment lost 5 bases and the J segment 7 bases; nucleotides outside the gene matches: 17. The CDR3 has 17 amino acids. Germline loops: CDR1 MDHEN, CDR2 SYDVKM.

The chain has TRBV5-1 and TRBJ1-1; TRBD1 agrees at 7 bases. The CDR3 sequence is 15 residues long. Germline values: CDR1 SGHRS, CDR2 YFSETQ. V was clipped by 4 bases and J by 2 bases; unmatched bases: 8. In nucleotides, the CDR3 is TGCGCCAGCAGCGCCCGGAACAGGGGAAACACTGAAGCTTTCTTT. This codes for CASSARNRGNTEAFF.

The V call is TRBV7-9, the J call TRBJ2-1; TRBD2 agrees at 10 bases. This CDR3 has 15 residues. V was pared by 7 bases and J by 7 bases, with 10 bases of the junction left unmatched. The germline V gene has CDR1 SEHNR and CDR2 FQNEAQ (reference sequence). As DNA, the CDR3 is TGTGCCAGCACCTGGACTAGCGGACCGGGAAATGAGCAGTTCTTC. Translation: CASTWTSGPGNEQFF.

The chain joins TRBV2 to TRBJ2-4; D is possibly TRBD1 (6 bases). CDR3 length: 14 amino acids. V was shortened by 5 bases and J by 3 bases, with 11 bases between the two germline ends. Germline loops: CDR1 SNHLY, CDR2 FYNNEI. The CDR3 nucleotides read TGTGCCAGCAGTCCGACAGGAAACAAAAACATTCAGTACTTC. Its translation: CASSPTGNKNIQYF. The full variable domain, with the rest looked up from reference TRBV2 and TRBJ2-4, is EPEVTQTPSHQVTQMGQEVILRCVPISNHLYFYWYRQILGQKVEFLVSFYNNEISEKSEIFDDQFSVERPDGSNFTLKIRSTKLEDSAMYFCASSPTGNKNIQYFGAGTRLSVL.

The chain joins TRBV10-3 to TRBJ2-1; possibly TRBD2 for D (6 bases). The germline V and J ends were trimmed by 5 bases and 13 bases, with 18 bases remaining between them. The CDR3 has 13 amino acids. CDR1 is ENHRY and CDR2 is SYGVKD in the germline V gene. The CDR3 sequence: CAISRAREETQFF. CDR3 sequence (DNA): TGTGCCATCAGTCGAGCGCGGGAAGAGACCCAGTTCTTC.

The V call is TRBV12-3 or TRBV12-4, the J call TRBJ2-3, with D unresolved. The V end was cut by 5 bases, the J end by 3 bases, with 9 bases between. The CDR3 extends over 13 amino acids. CDR3 protein: CASSPLWTDTQYF. DNA of the CDR3: TGTGCCAGCAGTCCGCTCTGGACAGATACGCAGTATTTT.

This clonotype was seen a few times. The chain joins TRBV9 to TRBJ1-2; a possible D gene is TRBD1 (5 bases). The germline gives CDR1 SGDLS, CDR2 YYNGEE. Trimming pared 3 bases from V and 8 bases from J, leaving 20 bases between. The CDR3 loop spans 15 amino acids. CDR3 coding DNA: TGTGCCAGCAGCGGCCAGGGTGAGCCGACGGGCGGCTACACCTTC. This encodes CASSGQGEPTGGYTF.

This clonotype was found a few times. The chain uses TRBV20-1 and TRBJ2-1; 10 bases fit TRBD2. In germline, CDR1 is DFQATT, CDR2 SNEGSKA (reference sequence). J was trimmed by 4 bases and V by 7 bases; bases with no gene match: 7. The CDR3 extends over 14 amino acids. The CDR3 bases are TGCAGTGTTCTAGGACTAGCGGTTTACAATGAGCAGTTCTTC. It translates to CSVLGLAVYNEQFF.

The genes are TRBV20-1 and TRBJ1-5; no reliable D call. The CDR3 length is 15 residues. Germline values: CDR1 DFQATT, CDR2 SNEGSKA (reference sequence). V lost 0 bases, J lost 1 base, and 10 bases lay in between. The CDR3 region is CSARDRYGSNQPQHF. CDR3 DNA: TGCAGTGCTAGAGACCGGTACGGGAGCAATCAGCCCCAGCATTTT.

This clonotype has a handful of counts. This sequence joins TRBV27 and TRBJ2-1; D gene ambiguous. Trimming stripped 6 bases from V and 9 bases from J, with 15 bases between. CDR1 MNHEY and CDR2 SMNVEV come from the germline V gene (reference sequence). The CDR3 has 13 amino acids. The CDR3 DNA reads TGTGCCAGCAGCCTACCCCCAGGAGTTGAGCAGTTCTTC. Translation: CASSLPPGVEQFF.

This clonotype was counted a few times. The chain links TRBV20-1 to TRBJ2-7, with unresolved D. The CDR3 loop spans 13 amino acids. Per the germline V gene, CDR1 is DFQATT and CDR2 is SNEGSKA (reference sequence). V lost 4 bases and J 2 bases, leaving 12 bases between the germline ends. The CDR3 DNA follows: TGCAGTGCTAAGGCCTTATCGCCCTACGAGCAGTACTTC. Its protein is CSAKALSPYEQYF.

This clonotype was observed a few times. This chain uses TRBV7-6 with TRBJ2-1, with D possibly being TRBD1 (5 bases). Looked up from germline, CDR1 is SGHVS and CDR2 is FNYEAQ. The CDR3 length is 15 residues. Trimming shortened V by 1 base and J by 6 bases, and 13 bases separated the two germline ends. For the CDR3, the DNA is TGTGCCAGCAGCTTAGGAAGTGACAGAGTCAATGAGCAGTTCTTC. This sequence encodes CASSLGSDRVNEQFF.

The chain couples TRBV12-3 or TRBV12-4 to TRBJ1-5, with a weak D call TRBD1 (5 bases). V was clipped by 7 bases and J by 3 bases, with 13 bases between them. CDR3 length equals 14 residues. CDR3 DNA sequence: TGTGCCAGCATATCGGGGCCTCTCAATCAGCCCCAGCATTTT. Its translation is CASISGPLNQPQHF.

The table lists this clonotype with a count of one. The rearrangement links TRBV7-3 to TRBJ2-3; the match to TRBD2 covers 8 bases. Germline lookup yields CDR1 SGHTA and CDR2 FQGTGA. The trim removed 2 bases at V and 2 bases at J, leaving 6 bases unmatched. The CDR3 has 16 residues. CDR3 protein: CASSLLGGGITDTQYF. Written as DNA, the CDR3 is TGTGCCAGCAGCTTACTCGGCGGGGGGATCACAGATACGCAGTATTTT.

This clonotype appeared once. The chain combines TRBV5-1 with TRBJ2-1; 7 bases align to TRBD1. The CDR3 length is 13 residues. Germline V lookup: CDR1 SGHRS, CDR2 YFSETQ. Germline trimming cut 6 bases from V and 7 bases from J; bases unmatched to any gene: 7. The chain's CDR3 is CASTESRGNEQFF. The DNA of the CDR3 is TGCGCCAGCACCGAATCCAGGGGGAATGAGCAGTTCTTC.

This clonotype was detected a few times. The V gene is TRBV20-1, the J gene TRBJ2-3; D is unclear. The germline V gene encodes CDR1 DFQATT and CDR2 SNEGSKA (reference sequence). V lost 3 bases and J 4 bases, leaving 11 bases between the germline ends. CDR3 length: 13 residues. CDR3 bases: TGCAGTGCTAGTGTTACTGTGGCAGATACGCAGTATTTT. Translated, it gives CSASVTVADTQYF.

Many counts were recorded for this clonotype. This chain joins TRBV4-2 and TRBJ2-1, with 8 bases aligning to TRBD2. This CDR3 has 17 residues. Trimming took 1 base from V and 8 from J; bases not matched to a gene: 13. Germline V gene data show CDR1 as LGHNA and CDR2 as YNFKEQ. The CDR3 sequence is CASSQVAVGRAGDEQFF. The CDR3 DNA reads TGTGCCAGCAGCCAAGTGGCAGTCGGGAGGGCCGGGGATGAGCAGTTCTTC.

This clonotype was detected a few times. The chain joins TRBV5-1 to TRBJ2-6; possible D gene TRBD2, 6 bases. Germline loops: CDR1 SGHRS, CDR2 YFSETQ. The length of the CDR3 is 19 residues. Between the trimmed V and J ends, which lost 2 bases and 3 bases, there was a span of 21 bases. The CDR3, as DNA: TGCGCCAGCAGCTTCGTTCCGGGTGGAGGGTCGAATGGGGCCAACGTCCTGACTTTC. Its protein product is CASSFVPGGGSNGANVLTF.

The chain recombines TRBV5-5 with TRBJ2-3; 7 bases fit TRBD1. The J call may not be correct, given that the DNA end is closer to TRBJ1-5. Germline-derived CDR1 and CDR2 are SGHKS and YYEKEE (reference sequence). The CDR3 is made up of 16 amino acids. CDR3 in DNA: TGTGCCAGCAGCGCGATGACAGGGTGGGGGCCAGATACGCAGCATTTT. Protein product: CASSAMTGWGPDTQHF.

In regard to this clonotype: With a much larger clone just one base away, this may be a read error. The chain uses TRBV5-1 and TRBJ2-6; 7 nucleotides line up with TRBD1. Germline CDR1 and CDR2: SGHRS and YFSETQ. The CDR3 runs to 15 residues. CDR3 bases: TGCGCCAGCAGCGTGGACAGGCCTGGGGCCAACGTCCCGACTTTC. This gives the protein CASSVDRPGANVPTF.

This clonotype was counted only a few times. The J gene is TRBJ1-2, the V gene TRBV20-1; weak D call: TRBD1 (6 bases). Per the germline V gene, CDR1 is DFQATT and CDR2 is SNEGSKA (reference sequence). The CDR3 covers 14 residues. Trimming stripped 3 bases from V and 4 bases from J, with 15 bases between. In DNA form, the CDR3 reads TGCAGTGCTAGCCCTGACAGGTCGGCCTATGGCTACACCTTC. Residues: CSASPDRSAYGYTF.

CDR3 bases: TGTGCCAGCAACCCGGACAGTCAAGAGACCCAGTACTTC. Translation gives CASNPDSQETQYF. The chain employs TRBV6-1 and TRBJ2-5, with D possibly matching TRBD1 (6 bases). In germline, CDR1 is MNHNS, CDR2 SASEGT. The CDR3 contains 13 residues. V was shortened by 7 bases and J by 2 bases, with 11 bases between the two germline ends.

This clonotype was seen more than once but under ten times. CDR3 sequence reads: CAAGTGQETQYF. The CDR3 nucleotides are TGTGCCGCCGGGACAGGGCAAGAGACCCAGTACTTC. This chain joins TRBV15 and TRBJ2-5; TRBD1 matches 9 bases. Germline CDR1 reads LNHNV; CDR2 reads YYDKDF (reference sequence). The junction had 3 bases not matched to a gene; V was cut back by 11 bases and J by 2 bases. This CDR3 region has 12 residues. The variable domain in full, completed from reference TRBV15 and TRBJ2-5, reads DAMVIQNPRYQVTQFGKPVTLSCSQTLNHNVMYWYQQKSSQAPKLLFHYYDKDFNNEADTPDNFQSRRPNTSFCFLDIRSPGLGDTAMYLCAAGTGQETQYFGPGTRLLVL.

This rearrangement joins TRBV7-7 to TRBJ2-1; TRBD2 aligns across 7 bases. The V and J ends lost 2 bases and 1 base, in that order; junction bases with no gene match: 5. The CDR3 loop spans 16 amino acids. Germline V gene lookup returns CDR1 SSHAT and CDR2 FNYEAQ (reference sequence). The CDR3: CASSLSGLGSYNEQFF. The CDR3 coding sequence is TGTGCCAGCAGCTTAAGCGGACTAGGTTCCTACAATGAGCAGTTCTTC.

This clonotype showed up many times. The chain carries TRBV9 and TRBJ2-1, with a weak D call TRBD2 (6 bases). The CDR3 length is 15 residues. Trimming cost V 0 bases and J 3 bases, with 10 bases left between them. In germline, CDR1 is SGDLS, CDR2 YYNGEE. DNA for the CDR3: TGTGCCAGCAGCGTAGACGGGGGACGCTACAATGAGCAGTTCTTC. Translated: CASSVDGGRYNEQFF.

This clonotype came up a few times. The chain recombines TRBV4-1 with TRBJ2-3, with 12 bases fitting TRBD2. The V gene end was trimmed by 8 bases and the J gene end by 6 bases; junction bases not matched to a gene: 12. This CDR3 has 16 amino acids. The germline CDR1 and CDR2 sequences are MGHRA and YSYEKL. The chain's CDR3 is CASYPLAGGPRDTQYF. The DNA for the CDR3 is TGCGCCAGCTACCCCCTAGCGGGGGGGCCGAGGGATACGCAGTATTTT.

This clonotype appeared a few times. The genes are TRBV10-3 and TRBJ1-1; the D is unclear. CDR1 and CDR2 (germline): ENHRY, SYGVKD. The CDR3 spans 13 residues. Between the trimmed V and J ends, which lost 7 bases and 0 bases, there was a span of 9 bases. CDR3 sequence: CAIKDLMNTEAFF. The DNA for the CDR3 is TGTGCCATCAAGGACCTAATGAACACTGAAGCTTTCTTT.

This clonotype was seen more than once but under ten times. The V and J genes are TRBV5-1 and TRBJ2-1, with TRBD1 matching 8 bases. V dropped 4 bases and J dropped 2; count of bases not matched to a gene: 11. Germline V gene data show CDR1 as SGHRS and CDR2 as YFSETQ. The CDR3 is 17 residues long. The CDR3 DNA reads TGCGCCAGCAGCGGGGAGGACAGGGCCCCCCCCTACAATGAGCAGTTCTTC. Encoded protein: CASSGEDRAPPYNEQFF.